The sample holds one count of the clone carrying this T cell receptor beta chain. The data were taken from a study of CD8 T cells in Susac syndrome. The RNA input was 0.5 to 1 ug, and it was reverse transcribed with random hexamers. From the immunoSEQ multiplex PCR reads, TCRdb called clonotypes with MiXCR, one entry per CDR3 protein. The sample carries about 160,000 distinct CDR3 sequences, around 95% recorded once. The CDR3 totals 15 residues. Germline CDR1 is SGHAT and CDR2 is FQDESV (reference sequence). V lost 3 bases, J lost 5 bases, and 16 bases lay in between. Sample: CD4+ T cells from PBMCs. The chain employs TRBV11-1 and TRBJ2-5; maybe TRBD2 (6 bases). The receptor was derived from a human donor in good health. CDR3: CASSLWRASSETQYF. CDR3 sequence (DNA): TGTGCCAGCAGCTTGTGGAGGGCATCCTCCGAGACCCAGTACTTC.